This TCR beta chain was obtained from a study of T cell repertoires in cytomegalovirus infection. On the study more broadly: The study used recently identified HLA-C-restricted and well-studied HLA-B-restricted CMV epitopes. An indication of both CMV infection and matching HLA type came from public TCR beta signatures.

TCRdb re-analysed the reads in MiXCR, keeping a single row per CDR3 protein. This sample yields roughly 920,000 distinct CDR3 sequences, of which around 32% are seen a single time; 13% belongs to the top ten. With regard to this clonotype: The antigen remains unidentified.

Germline V gives CDR1 MGHRA, CDR2 YSYEKL. The V gene end was trimmed by 0 bases and the J gene end by 1 base; junction bases not matched to a gene: 6. The CDR3 extends over 16 amino acids. Findings and limits, study-wide: There were HLA-C-restricted CMV-specific TCR beta clonotypes dominating the ex vivo response.

The chain recombines TRBV4-1 with TRBJ2-7; TRBD1 matches at 7 bases. This sample comprised cultured CD8+ T cells from PBMCs, obtained from culture after CMV antigen stimulation. The receptor's source is a human donor in good health (CMV status not recorded). Some clones in this sample may be carry-over from other donors' samples. The CDR3 loop reads CASSQDLQGISYEQYF. In nucleotides, the CDR3 is TGCGCCAGCAGCCAAGATCTACAGGGGATTTCCTACGAGCAGTACTTC.